Listed below are T cell receptor beta chains from one sample, sequenced in a study of shared clonotypes between healthy human individuals. Clones were sequenced by immunoSEQ multiplex PCR, and TCRdb holds only the in-frame ones, with some missing. This sample yields more than 550,000 clones, of which about 90% are seen a single time; about a quarter belongs to the top ten. The sequenced material came from naive CD8+ T cells sorted from blood. These receptors were collected from a man aged 25-45 years in good health. The CDR3 runs from the conserved cysteine through the conserved F or W. The D gene is left open where the match is weak. Size is stated for part of the rows, as once, few or many counts, or as a class when the clone is expanded.

D,length,size,J,V,CDR3,DNA
NA,15,NA,TRBJ2-5,TRBV7-8,CASSLKGPYQETQYF,TGTGCCAGCAGCTTAAAAGGACCATATCAAGAGACCCAGTACTTC
TRBD1,15,NA,TRBJ2-5,TRBV9,CASSIGTGSGETQYF,TGTGCCAGCAGCATAGGGACAGGGTCGGGAGAGACCCAGTACTTC
TRBD1,13,NA,TRBJ2-5,TRBV28,CASSWDSQETQYF,TGTGCCAGCAGTTGGGACAGTCAAGAGACCCAGTACTTC
TRBD2,17,NA,TRBJ2-1,TRBV5-1,CASSLEGLAGGSDEQFF,TGCGCCAGCAGCTTGGAGGGACTAGCGGGAGGCTCGGATGAGCAGTTCTTC
TRBD1,15,NA,TRBJ1-2,TRBV5-1,CASSLTRDSGYGYTF,TGCGCCAGCAGCTTGACCCGGGACAGCGGCTATGGCTACACCTTC
TRBD2,15,NA,TRBJ2-7,TRBV7-3,CASSPGLAGAYEQYF,TGTGCCAGCAGCCCCGGACTAGCGGGAGCCTACGAGCAGTACTTC
TRBD2,15,NA,TRBJ2-7,TRBV27,CASSFILAEGYEQYF,TGTGCCAGCAGTTTTATTCTAGCGGAGGGCTACGAGCAGTACTTC
TRBD2,15,NA,TRBJ2-1,TRBV4-1,CASSHRTSVWDEQFF,TGCGCCAGCAGCCACAGGACTAGCGTTTGGGATGAGCAGTTCTTC
NA,14,NA,TRBJ2-7,TRBV14,CASSQAGLTYEQYF,TGTGCCAGCAGCCAAGCCGGTCTTACCTACGAGCAGTACTTC
TRBD1,15,few,TRBJ1-1,TRBV25-1,CASSGARGRGTEAFF,TGTGCCAGCAGTGGGGCCAGGGGGCGCGGGACTGAAGCTTTCTTT
NA,15,NA,TRBJ2-1,TRBV9,CASSDYIGLYNEQFF,TGTGCCAGCAGCGACTACATAGGCCTATACAATGAGCAGTTCTTC
NA,14,NA,TRBJ1-4,TRBV28,CASTLSATNEKLFF,TGTGCCAGCACCCTCAGCGCAACTAATGAAAAACTGTTTTTT
NA,15,once,TRBJ2-1,TRBV27,CASSLSYSTPNEQFF,TGTGCCAGCAGTTTGTCTTATTCGACCCCAAATGAGCAGTTCTTC
NA,15,NA,TRBJ2-3,TRBV4-1,CASSQEVSGVDTQYF,TGCGCCAGCAGCCAAGAAGTTTCAGGGGTGGATACGCAGTATTTT
TRBD2,15,NA,TRBJ2-7,TRBV27,CASSLAASGNYEQYF,TGTGCCAGCAGTTTGGCGGCTAGCGGAAACTACGAGCAGTACTTC
TRBD2,16,NA,TRBJ2-5,TRBV5-4,CASSFSREWGGETQYF,TGTGCCAGCAGCTTTTCGAGGGAGTGGGGGGGAGAGACCCAGTACTTC
NA,12,NA,TRBJ2-7,TRBV6-1,CATYGTLGEQYF,TGTGCCACGTACGGGACACTCGGAGAGCAGTACTTC
TRBD1,16,NA,TRBJ1-1,TRBV18,CASSPVTGDMNTEAFF,TGTGCCAGCTCACCAGTGACAGGGGATATGAACACTGAAGCTTTCTTT
NA,15,NA,TRBJ1-2,TRBV4-2,CASRHPGLSNYGYTF,TGTGCCAGCAGGCATCCAGGTTTGTCTAACTATGGCTACACCTTC
NA,12,NA,TRBJ2-3,TRBV29-1,CSVLGEGNTQYF,TGCAGCGTACTCGGAGAGGGGAATACGCAGTATTTT
TRBD2,13,NA,TRBJ2-1,TRBV7-6,CASSLGTILEQFF,TGTGCCAGCAGCTTGGGGACTATTTTGGAGCAGTTCTTC
TRBD2,17,NA,TRBJ2-1,TRBV27,CASKAGASGGDYNEQFF,TGTGCCAGCAAGGCAGGGGCTAGCGGGGGAGACTACAATGAGCAGTTCTTC
NA,14,NA,TRBJ1-1,TRBV9,CASSGQGMNTEAFF,TGTGCCAGCAGCGGGCAGGGGATGAACACTGAAGCTTTCTTT
NA,17,NA,TRBJ2-7,TRBV5-1,CASSEALTGTPIYEQYF,TGCGCCAGCAGCGAGGCATTAACCGGGACACCTATCTACGAGCAGTACTTC